These T cell receptor beta chains were read from a single sample in a study of T cell responses to AZD1222 COVID-19 vaccine. The data were produced by immunoSEQ multiplex PCR, yet TCRdb's version contains in-frame clones alone and is incomplete. The repertoire has approximately 190,000 clones, approximately 94% of them found once; the top ten carry around 3.6%. The input for sequencing was peripheral blood, taken 28 days after the second dose of the MenACWY control vaccine. These receptors were taken from an adult who received the MenACWY meningococcal vaccine as a control. Each CDR3 is given with its conserved first and last residue. A D gene is named only where the DNA matches it firmly. Clone size is shown for a subset of rows, as once, few, many or a class of expanded clone.

j_call v_call d_call clone_size cdr3_aa cdr3_nt
TRBJ1-2 TRBV10-1 TRBD1 - CATLPSRGQPNYGYTF TGCGCCACCCTCCCGTCGAGGGGACAGCCGAACTATGGCTACACCTTC
TRBJ2-2 TRBV9 - - CASSLSTGELFF TGTGCCAGCAGCCTAAGCACCGGGGAGCTGTTTTTT
TRBJ1-1 TRBV18 - - CASSDGPLRSSEAFF TGTGCCAGCTCTGACGGACCTCTTCGGTCGTCTGAAGCTTTCTTT
TRBJ2-3 TRBV5-1 - - CASNRNGQDTDTQYF TGCGCCAGCAATCGTAACGGGCAGGACACAGATACGCAGTATTTT
TRBJ2-7 TRBV7-2 TRBD2 - CASSPRLAGNYEQYF TGTGCCAGCAGCCCAAGACTAGCGGGAAACTACGAGCAGTACTTC
TRBJ2-1 TRBV27 TRBD1 - CASSLGTAPYNEQFF TGTGCCAGCAGTTTAGGGACAGCCCCCTACAATGAGCAGTTCTTC
TRBJ1-4 TRBV5-1 - - CASSLGGRNEKLFF TGCGCCAGCAGCTTGGGCGGGCGGAATGAAAAACTGTTTTTT
TRBJ1-5 TRBV6-5 - - CASTPAYSNQPQHF TGTGCCAGCACCCCAGCCTATAGCAATCAGCCCCAGCATTTT
TRBJ2-7 TRBV2 - - CASCSIQGTYEQYF TGTGCCAGCTGCTCCATTCAGGGGACCTACGAGCAGTACTTC
TRBJ1-4 TRBV3-1/TRBV3-2 TRBD1 - CASSLGQGAEKLFF TGTGCCAGCAGCCTTGGACAGGGGGCTGAAAAACTGTTTTTT
TRBJ1-2 TRBV15 TRBD1 - CATSRDGQGDHLGGYTF TGTGCCACCAGCAGAGATGGACAGGGGGACCACCTAGGTGGCTACACCTTC
TRBJ1-5 TRBV6-2/TRBV6-3 - - CASSYGAYQPQHF TGTGCCAGCAGTTACGGGGCCTATCAGCCCCAGCATTTT
TRBJ2-7 TRBV4-2 TRBD2 - CASSLLAGGPSEQYF TGTGCCAGCAGCCTTTTAGCGGGAGGGCCGAGCGAGCAGTACTTC
TRBJ1-6 TRBV11-1 - - CASSRTANNSPLHF TGTGCCAGCAGCCGGACAGCTAATAATTCACCCCTCCACTTT
TRBJ1-2 TRBV6-1 - - CASSEASRVNGYTF TGTGCCAGCAGTGAAGCGAGCAGGGTCAATGGCTACACCTTC
TRBJ2-3 TRBV27 - once CASSYRVRGADTQYF TGTGCCAGCAGTTACAGGGTTCGGGGCGCAGATACGCAGTATTTT
TRBJ2-1 TRBV29-1 TRBD2 - CSVPFSGTYNEQFF TGCAGCGTTCCGTTCAGCGGGACGTACAATGAGCAGTTCTTC
TRBJ2-7 TRBV7-3 - - CASSAPGTLHSYEQYF TGTGCCAGCAGCGCCCCAGGGACTCTCCACTCCTACGAGCAGTACTTC
TRBJ1-6 TRBV25-1 - once CASSGLDSSPLHF TGTGCCAGCAGTGGTCTGGACAGTTCACCCCTCCACTTT
TRBJ2-5 TRBV6-5 TRBD1 - CASGDRGPQETQYF TGTGCCAGCGGGGACAGGGGCCCCCAAGAGACCCAGTACTTC
TRBJ1-6 TRBV6-1 TRBD1 - CASRPRQGYNSPLHF TGTGCCAGCAGACCCCGACAGGGTTATAATTCACCCCTCCACTTT
TRBJ2-2 TRBV4-2 TRBD2 - CASSQGAGINTGELFF TGTGCCAGCAGCCAGGGAGCGGGAATAAACACCGGGGAGCTGTTTTTT
TRBJ1-1 TRBV5-1 - - CASSPDFPGQKNTEAFF TGCGCCAGCAGCCCAGATTTCCCGGGACAAAAGAACACTGAAGCTTTCTTT
TRBJ2-1 TRBV3-1/TRBV3-2 TRBD2 once CASSQPGLAGGYEQFF TGTGCCAGCAGCCAACCGGGACTAGCGGGAGGGTATGAGCAGTTCTTC
TRBJ1-1 TRBV6-6 TRBD1 - CASSNRGVNTEAFF TGTGCCAGCAGTAACAGGGGGGTGAACACTGAAGCTTTCTTT
TRBJ2-5 TRBV11-3 TRBD1 - CASSFEQGETQYF TGTGCCAGCAGCTTCGAACAGGGGGAGACCCAGTACTTC
TRBJ1-2 TRBV4-1 - - CASSQVTARNYGYTF TGCGCCAGCAGCCAAGTCACCGCTCGTAACTATGGCTACACCTTC
TRBJ1-5 TRBV19 - once CATRRAGRSDQPQHF TGTGCCACCCGGCGAGCGGGGAGGAGTGATCAGCCCCAGCATTTT
TRBJ2-3 TRBV7-3 - few CASKLMDSTDTQYF TGTGCCAGCAAGCTTATGGATTCTACAGATACGCAGTATTTT
TRBJ2-7 TRBV4-3 - - CASSQDVRGTYEQYF TGCGCCAGCAGCCAAGATGTTCGGGGGACGTACGAGCAGTACTTC
TRBJ1-2 TRBV28 - - CASLGSQLGYTF TGTGCCAGCCTAGGGTCCCAGCTGGGCTACACCTTC
TRBJ1-1 TRBV7-2 - few CASSFMAGDTEAFF TGTGCCAGCAGCTTTATGGCGGGAGACACTGAAGCTTTCTTT
TRBJ1-1 TRBV11-3 - once CASSLARMSVRQSEAFF TGTGCCAGCAGCTTAGCTAGGATGTCGGTGCGCCAGTCTGAAGCTTTCTTT
TRBJ2-7 TRBV7-2 - - CASSFSVDGGEQYF TGTGCCAGCAGCTTCTCGGTGGATGGTGGAGAGCAGTACTTC
TRBJ1-3 TRBV6-2/TRBV6-3 - - CASSYWYREARNTIYF TGTGCCAGCAGTTACTGGTACAGGGAAGCAAGAAACACCATATATTTT
TRBJ2-1 TRBV30 TRBD2 - CAWRSSFGTSGSYEQFF TGTGCCTGGAGAAGTTCCTTTGGGACTAGCGGGAGCTATGAGCAGTTCTTC
TRBJ2-5 TRBV11-2 - once CASSLTQETQYF TGTGCCAGCAGCTTAACGCAAGAGACCCAGTACTTC
TRBJ1-1 TRBV19 - - CASTQGKRGEEAFF TGTGCCAGTACCCAGGGTAAGCGGGGAGAGGAAGCTTTCTTT
TRBJ2-1 TRBV7-6 TRBD2 - CASSLVSLAGRSYNEQFF TGTGCCAGCAGCCTGGTGAGCCTAGCGGGTCGCTCCTACAATGAGCAGTTCTTC